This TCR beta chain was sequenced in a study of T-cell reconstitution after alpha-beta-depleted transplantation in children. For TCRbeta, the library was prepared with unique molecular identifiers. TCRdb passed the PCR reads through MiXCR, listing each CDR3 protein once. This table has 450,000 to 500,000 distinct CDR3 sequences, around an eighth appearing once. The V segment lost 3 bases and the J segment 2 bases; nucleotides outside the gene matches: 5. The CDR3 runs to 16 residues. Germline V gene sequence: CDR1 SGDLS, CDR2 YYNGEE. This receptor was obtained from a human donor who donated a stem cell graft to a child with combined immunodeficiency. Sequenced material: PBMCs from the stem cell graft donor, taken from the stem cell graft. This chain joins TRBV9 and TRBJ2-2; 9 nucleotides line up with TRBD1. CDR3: CASSEEQGANTGELFF. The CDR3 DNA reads TGTGCCAGCAGCGAAGAACAGGGGGCTAACACCGGGGAGCTGTTTTTT.